This entry features one T cell receptor beta chain sequence. What it binds is unknown. These data come from a study of blood T cells in healthy people across ages. General study points: The donors' CMV status was not determined, possibly confounding changes in expanded clonotypes. Donors of long life had a larger count of naive CD4+ cells and greater diversity than aged donors.

CDR1 SGDLS and CDR2 YYNGEE come from the germline V gene. The CDR3 length is 15 residues. V lost 2 bases to trimming and J lost 9 bases; unmatched junction nucleotides: 4. Sample-barcoded 5' priming and a J-beta primer mix drove a second PCR of roughly 6 to 12 cycles. Each cDNA molecule carried a tag from a template-switch adaptor that contained 12 random nucleotides. One entry per CDR3 protein, called by TCRdb with MiXCR from the 5' RACE reads. The table includes some 730,000 distinct CDR3 sequences, about 24% detected once. The sequence was obtained from a man between 70 and 80 years old in good health. Sequencing used blood. The chain has TRBV9 and TRBJ2-4; 14 bases match TRBD2. The CDR3 DNA reads as TGTGCCAGCAGCGTGGGGACTAGCGGGAGTGTCATTCAGTACTTC. Translating gives CASSVGTSGSVIQYF.